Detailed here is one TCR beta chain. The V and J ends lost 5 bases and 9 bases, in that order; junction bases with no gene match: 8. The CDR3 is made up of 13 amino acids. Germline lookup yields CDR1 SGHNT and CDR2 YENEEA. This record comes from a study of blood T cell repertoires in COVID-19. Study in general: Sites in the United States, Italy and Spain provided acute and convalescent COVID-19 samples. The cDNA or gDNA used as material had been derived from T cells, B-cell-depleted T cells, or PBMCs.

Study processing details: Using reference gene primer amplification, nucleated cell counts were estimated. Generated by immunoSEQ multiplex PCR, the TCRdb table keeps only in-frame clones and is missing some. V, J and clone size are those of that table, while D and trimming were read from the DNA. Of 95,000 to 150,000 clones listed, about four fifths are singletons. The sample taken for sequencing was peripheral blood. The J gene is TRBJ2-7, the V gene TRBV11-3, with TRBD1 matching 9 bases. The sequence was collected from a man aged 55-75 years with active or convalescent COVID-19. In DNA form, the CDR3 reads TGTGCCAGCAGCATGGGGGGACAGGGACGGCAGTACTTC. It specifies CASSMGGQGRQYF. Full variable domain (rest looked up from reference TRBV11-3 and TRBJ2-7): EAGVVQSPRYKIIEKKQPVAFWCNPISGHNTLYWYLQNLGQGPELLIRYENEEAVDDSQLPKDRFSAERLKGVDSTLKIQPAELGDSAVYLCASSMGGQGRQYFGPGTRLTVT.